What follows describes a single T cell receptor beta chain. Antigen specificity is unknown. The sample is drawn from a study of T-cell memory formation after mild COVID-19. The CDR3 consists of 15 residues. Trimming took 5 bases from V and 4 from J; bases not matched to a gene: 8. Study-wide findings and caveats: Clones contracting day 15 to 85 were balanced CD4/CD8; later expanders leaned CD4+. The study detected some responding clones in pre-infection memory, suggesting cross-reactive memory joined.

Constant-segment-primed 5'RACE gave TCR alpha and TCR beta cDNA libraries with sample barcodes and UMIs. Each CDR3 protein gets one entry after TCRdb re-called the 5' RACE reads with MiXCR. The table includes tens of thousands of distinct CDR3 sequences, around 21% detected once. Sequencing was carried out using PBMCs or a T cell subset sorted from them (not recorded which). The sequence was collected from an adult who had mild COVID-19 (a few samples of this study predate the infection). Cell type and time point are not known. The chain employs TRBV12-3 or TRBV12-4 and TRBJ2-1; 7 bases match TRBD2. This CDR3 is CASSLSSGTYNEQFF. For the CDR3, the DNA is TGTGCCAGCAGTCTCTCTAGCGGTACTTACAATGAGCAGTTCTTC.